A single sample is the source of the 5 T cell receptor beta chains below, sequenced in a study of CD8 T cells in Susac syndrome. Random hexamers served to reverse transcribe roughly 0.5 to 1 ug RNA. TCRdb passed the immunoSEQ multiplex PCR reads through MiXCR, listing each CDR3 protein once. The sample holds roughly 400,000 distinct CDR3 sequences, approximately 85% seen once. Sample: CD8+ T cells from PBMCs. The origin of the receptors is a human donor with multiple sclerosis.

This chain links TRBV4-1 with TRBJ1-6, with D unclear. In germline, CDR1 is MGHRA, CDR2 YSYEKL. Trimming took 4 bases from V and 6 from J, leaving 13 bases between them. CDR3 length equals 15 residues. This CDR3 is CASSLPSQSNSPLHF. The CDR3 DNA is TGCGCCAGCAGCCTTCCTTCGCAGTCTAATTCACCCCTCCACTTT.

The V and J genes are TRBV12-5 and TRBJ2-7; D is unresolved. The germline V gene encodes CDR1 LGHNT and CDR2 FRNRAP. The CDR3 is 12 residues long. With 8 bases removed from V and 2 bases from J, the gap between germline ends came to 10 bases. The CDR3 region has the DNA TGTGCTAGTTGCGAGGAACCCTACGAGCAGTACTTC. Its protein is CASCEEPYEQYF.

The J gene is TRBJ1-5, the V gene TRBV12-3 or TRBV12-4; D possibly corresponds to TRBD1 (6 bases). This CDR3 has 14 residues. V gave up 5 bases and J gave up 7 bases, with 15 bases separating them. The CDR3 coding sequence is TGTGCCAGCAGTGGGGAGGGGGGCTGGCAGCCCCAGCATTTT. Protein product: CASSGEGGWQPQHF.

In this sample, this clonotype turned up a few times. This chain uses TRBV12-3 or TRBV12-4 with TRBJ1-2; D gene uncertain. V lost 5 bases to trimming and J lost 8 bases, with 24 bases between them. This CDR3 comprises 16 residues. The CDR3 reads CASSPRLGERWWGYTF. Written as DNA, the CDR3 is TGTGCCAGCAGTCCCCGCCTCGGGGAACGGTGGTGGGGCTACACCTTC.

This chain connects TRBV5-1 to TRBJ2-7; D possibly corresponds to TRBD2 (6 bases). The CDR3 extends over 14 amino acids. Germline CDR1 reads SGHRS; CDR2 reads YFSETQ. Trimming left V 3 bases short and J 3 bases short, with 13 bases between. The CDR3 loop is CASSWGDPGYEQYF. DNA of the CDR3: TGCGCCAGCAGCTGGGGGGATCCAGGCTACGAGCAGTACTTC.